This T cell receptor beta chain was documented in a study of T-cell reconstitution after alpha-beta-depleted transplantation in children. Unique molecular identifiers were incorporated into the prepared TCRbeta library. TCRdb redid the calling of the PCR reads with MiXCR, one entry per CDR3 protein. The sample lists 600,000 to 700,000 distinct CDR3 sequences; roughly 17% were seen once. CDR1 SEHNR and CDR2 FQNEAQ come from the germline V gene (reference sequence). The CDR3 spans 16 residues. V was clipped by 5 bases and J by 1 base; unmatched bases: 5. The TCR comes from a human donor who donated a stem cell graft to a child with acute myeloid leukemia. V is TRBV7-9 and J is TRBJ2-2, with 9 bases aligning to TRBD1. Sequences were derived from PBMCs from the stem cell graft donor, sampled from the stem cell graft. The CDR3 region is CASSNRGRRNTGELFF. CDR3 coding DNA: TGTGCCAGCAGCAACAGGGGGCGAAGGAACACCGGGGAGCTGTTTTTT.